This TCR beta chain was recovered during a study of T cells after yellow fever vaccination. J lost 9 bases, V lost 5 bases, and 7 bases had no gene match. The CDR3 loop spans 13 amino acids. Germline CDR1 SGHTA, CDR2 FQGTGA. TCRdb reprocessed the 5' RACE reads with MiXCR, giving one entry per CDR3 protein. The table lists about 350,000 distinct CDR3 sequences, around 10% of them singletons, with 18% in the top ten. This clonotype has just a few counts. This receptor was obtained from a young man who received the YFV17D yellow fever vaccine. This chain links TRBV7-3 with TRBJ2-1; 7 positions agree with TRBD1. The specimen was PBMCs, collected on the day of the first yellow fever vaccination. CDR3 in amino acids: CASSPTGKFEQFF. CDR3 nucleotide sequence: TGTGCCAGCAGCCCGACAGGGAAGTTTGAGCAGTTCTTC.